This T cell receptor (beta chain) is drawn from a study of human T cells and chemical hapten exposure. Study details: Small discrepancies in pooled library volume mainly accounted for the varying TCR yields per sample.

TCRdb itself ran the RACE reads through MiXCR, one entry per CDR3 protein. The data hold roughly 43,000 distinct CDR3 sequences, with 3.5% to 4% observed a single time. Stated time point: healthy volunteer bleed at 6 weeks. Total RNA was isolated from whole blood that had not been fractionated. This clonotype was seen many times. Its antigen is currently unknown. Findings and limits, study-wide: High-frequency TCRs, those above 1 in 1000, stayed the same after DPC sensitization.

From germline, CDR1 is MDHEN and CDR2 SYDVKM. Trimming took off 3 bases at V and 3 bases at J, with 11 bases between the two ends. The CDR3 has 14 amino acids. This TCR was sampled from a human donor in good health. Some clones in this sample may be carry-over from other donors' samples. Sequences were obtained from whole blood. The chain employs TRBV28 and TRBJ1-1; tentative D call: TRBD1 (5 bases). CDR3 in amino acids: CASSLGGADTEAFF. The CDR3 DNA is TGTGCCAGCAGTTTGGGGGGAGCGGACACTGAAGCTTTCTTT.